A single sample is the source of the 21 T cell receptor beta chains below, sequenced in a study of response to subunit inactivated influenza vaccine. MiXCR, applied by TCRdb to the RT-PCR reads, yields one record per CDR3 protein. The table has 500,000 to 600,000 distinct CDR3 sequences, about 15% seen once. The specimen was PBMCs from blood, collected about 12 days after vaccination. The receptors shown here come from a man in his fifties who received an inactivated influenza vaccine.

The V call is TRBV5-1, the J call TRBJ2-1, with 9 positions matching TRBD1. Germline V CDR1 and CDR2: SGHRS, YFSETQ. The CDR3 extends over 16 amino acids. Trimming cost V 0 bases and J 4 bases; bases outside gene matches: 5. CDR3 loop: CASSLDGQGSYNEQFF. CDR3 nucleotides: TGCGCCAGCAGCTTGGACGGACAGGGGTCATACAATGAGCAGTTCTTC.

This clonotype was counted only a few times. This CDR3 reads CASGSWDGQETQYF. DNA for the CDR3: TGCGCCAGCGGCAGTTGGGACGGACAAGAGACCCAGTACTTC. The genes are TRBV5-1 and TRBJ2-5, with D perhaps TRBD1 or TRBD2 (5 bases each). The CDR3 is 14 amino acids. V was pared by 7 bases and J by 2 bases, with 15 bases between. Germline-derived CDR1 and CDR2 are SGHRS and YFSETQ.

About this clonotype itself: The junction does not match germline at one end; this may be a read error. The chain links TRBV9 to TRBJ1-5, with D perhaps matching TRBD1 (5 bases). The CDR3 runs to 13 residues. Germline CDR1 is SGDLS and CDR2 is YYNGEE. CDR3 bases: TGTGCCAGCAGCGCTGGGGCCAATCGGCCCCAGCATTTT. Translation gives CASSAGANRPQHF. The entire variable domain, with the rest obtained from reference TRBV9 and TRBJ1-5, is as follows: DSGVTQTPKHLITATGQRVTLRCSPRSGDLSVYWYQQSLDQGLQFLIQYYNGEERAKGNILERFSAQQFPDLHSELNLSSLELGDSALYFCASSAGANRPQHFGDGTRLSIL.

The chain uses TRBV20-1 and TRBJ1-1; 7 bases match TRBD1. From germline, CDR1 is DFQATT and CDR2 SNEGSKA (reference sequence). V gave up 0 bases and J gave up 5 bases; unmatched junction bases: 9. The CDR3 contains 15 residues. For the CDR3, the DNA is TGCAGTGCTAGAGACTTAGACAGGGCTTTGACTGAAGCTTTCTTT. Protein sequence: CSARDLDRALTEAFF.

This clonotype was recorded a few times. The CDR3 here is CASSYSIYGGNEQYF. CDR3 bases: TGTGCCAGCAGTTACTCGATTTATGGGGGAAACGAGCAGTACTTC. The gene calls are TRBV6-5 and TRBJ2-7; tentatively, D is TRBD1 or TRBD2 (5 bases each). V lost 0 bases and J 5 bases, leaving 14 bases between the germline ends. The V gene's germline CDR1 is MNHEY and CDR2 SVGAGI. The CDR3 extends over 15 amino acids.

V and J are TRBV10-3 and TRBJ2-7; 7 nucleotides match TRBD1. CDR1 and CDR2 from the germline V gene are ENHRY and SYGVKD. The CDR3 is made up of 13 amino acids. V lost 9 bases, J lost 0 bases, and 5 bases stayed unmatched. CDR3 loop: CAMRTGDSYEQYF. The CDR3 DNA sequence: TGTGCCATGAGGACAGGCGACTCCTACGAGCAGTACTTC.

V usage is TRBV4-1 and J usage is TRBJ2-5; D is ambiguous. This CDR3 contains 15 residues. Per the germline V gene, CDR1 is MGHRA and CDR2 is YSYEKL. Trimming shortened V by 0 bases and J by 2 bases, and 10 bases separated the two germline ends. In DNA form, the CDR3 reads TGCGCCAGCAGCCAAGATGGGCCAGGACAAGAGACCCAGTACTTC. Amino acids: CASSQDGPGQETQYF.

There are many counts of this clonotype. The chain joins TRBV7-9 to TRBJ1-1; D perhaps matches TRBD1 (6 bases). V lost 1 base, J lost 4 bases, and 10 bases lay in between. CDR1 and CDR2 (germline): SEHNR, FQNEAQ (reference sequence). The CDR3 contains 14 residues. The CDR3 nucleotides read TGTGCCAGCAGCTTAGGCAGGGGTGGCACTGAAGCTTTCTTT. It specifies CASSLGRGGTEAFF.

This clonotype came up a few times. The CDR3 region has the DNA TGCAGCGTTGAAATTCCGGACAGAGGATCCCTCTACGAGCAGTACTTC. Its protein product is CSVEIPDRGSLYEQYF. This chain joins TRBV29-1 and TRBJ2-7, with D perhaps matching TRBD1 (6 bases). The CDR3 consists of 16 residues. Germline V CDR1 and CDR2: SQVTM, ANQGSEA. Trimming left V 2 bases short and J 3 bases short, with 20 bases between.

This clonotype was detected a few times. The gene calls are TRBV28 and TRBJ2-7, with 9 bases matching TRBD1. This CDR3 region has 14 residues. The ends lost 5 bases at V and 6 bases at J; junction bases unmatched: 8. The V gene's germline CDR1 is MDHEN and CDR2 SYDVKM. As DNA, the CDR3 is TGTGCCAGCAGTCCGCCTGACAGGGGGGGCGAGCAGTACTTC. Its protein product is CASSPPDRGGEQYF.

In this sample, this clonotype turned up a few times. This chain uses TRBV3-1 with TRBJ2-5; D is tentatively TRBD1 or TRBD2 (5 bases each). The CDR3 is 15 residues long. Germline CDR1 LGHDT, CDR2 YNNKEL (reference sequence). V was shortened by 1 base and J by 2 bases, with 11 bases between the two germline ends. The CDR3 nucleotides read TGTGCCAGCAGCCAAGCGGGACGGTGGCAAGAGACCCAGTACTTC. This codes for CASSQAGRWQETQYF.

This clonotype has just a few counts. The chain recombines TRBV7-2 with TRBJ1-4; perhaps TRBD1 as D (5 bases). Germline CDR1 reads SGHTA; CDR2 reads FQGNSA. Trimming stripped 2 bases from V and 5 bases from J, with 15 bases between. This CDR3 has 16 residues. The CDR3 coding sequence is TGTGCCAGCAGCTTACGTTTCGGGGGGGGAAATGAAAAACTGTTTTTT. Protein: CASSLRFGGGNEKLFF. The complete variable domain, with remaining parts taken from reference TRBV7-2 and TRBJ1-4, reads GAGVSQSPSNKVTEKGKDVELRCDPISGHTALYWYRQSLGQGLEFLIYFQGNSAPDKSGLPSDRFSAERTGGSVSTLTIQRTQQEDSAVYLCASSLRFGGGNEKLFFGSGTQLSVL.

The chain recombines TRBV4-3 with TRBJ2-5, with a weak D call TRBD2 (6 bases). Trimming removed 0 bases from V and 4 bases from J, with 18 bases in between. CDR3 size: 17 residues. Looked up from germline, CDR1 is LGHNA and CDR2 is YSLEER. CDR3 region: CASSQDSWRGWVETQYF. CDR3 in DNA: TGCGCCAGCAGCCAAGATTCATGGCGGGGATGGGTAGAGACCCAGTACTTC.

This clonotype turned up a few times. The chain links TRBV25-1 to TRBJ2-4; no reliable D call. The ends were cut back, 1 base at V and 6 bases at J, with 13 bases in the middle. Germline V gene lookup returns CDR1 MGHDK and CDR2 SYGVNS. The CDR3 extends over 15 amino acids. CDR3 region: CASSESGSLGNIQYF. The CDR3 nucleotides are TGTGCCAGCAGTGAATCTGGCAGCCTCGGAAACATTCAGTACTTC.

This sequence joins TRBV7-9 and TRBJ2-1; 9 nucleotides line up with TRBD2. V shed 0 bases, J shed 6 bases, and the junction held 9 bases outside the gene matches. Germline V lookup: CDR1 SEHNR, CDR2 FQNEAQ (reference sequence). The CDR3 runs to 17 residues. The CDR3 loop reads CASSLAGSGRGGNEQFF. The CDR3 nucleotides read TGTGCCAGCAGCTTAGCGGGTAGCGGGAGAGGAGGCAATGAGCAGTTCTTC.

This clonotype was detected a few times. The gene calls are TRBV10-3 and TRBJ2-1; possibly TRBD1 for D (5 bases). The V gene's germline CDR1 is ENHRY and CDR2 SYGVKD. V lost 2 bases, J lost 5 bases, and 16 bases lay in between. The CDR3 sequence is 16 residues long. Here the CDR3 DNA reads TGTGCCATCAGTGAGATGCCAGGGTGGCTGGACAATGAGCAGTTCTTC. Translating gives CAISEMPGWLDNEQFF.

The chain couples TRBV15 to TRBJ2-1; 11 bases line up with TRBD2. Germline V gene data show CDR1 as LNHNV and CDR2 as YYDKDF (reference sequence). The trim removed 6 bases at V and 8 bases at J, leaving 12 bases unmatched. The CDR3 runs to 16 residues. CDR3 amino acids: CATRGGSGRALDEQFF. The CDR3 nucleotides are TGTGCCACCAGAGGAGGTAGCGGGAGGGCCCTCGATGAGCAGTTCTTC.

The genes are TRBV24-1 and TRBJ2-1, with TRBD1 matching over 11 bases. The germline V gene has CDR1 KGHDR and CDR2 SFDVKD. The CDR3 runs 16 residues. The V gene end was trimmed by 4 bases and the J gene end by 5 bases; junction bases not matched to a gene: 6. CDR3 in amino acids: CATSDAGQGVHNEQFF. The DNA for the CDR3 is TGTGCCACCAGTGACGCGGGACAGGGGGTTCACAATGAGCAGTTCTTC.

The chain carries TRBV27 and TRBJ2-1; D is perhaps TRBD1 or TRBD2 (5 bases each). CDR3 size: 14 residues. The V gene's germline CDR1 is MNHEY and CDR2 SMNVEV (reference sequence). V was trimmed by 7 bases and J by 8 bases, leaving 18 bases between them. CDR3 nucleotides: TGTGCCAGCAACACGTTGGGGGTTGGGTATGAGCAGTTCTTC. Its translation: CASNTLGVGYEQFF.

This clonotype was observed a few times. The V and J genes are TRBV7-2 and TRBJ1-2; D not resolved. Germline V gives CDR1 SGHTA, CDR2 FQGNSA. Trimming removed 1 base at V and 2 bases at J, with 11 bases between. This CDR3 spans 15 amino acids. DNA for the CDR3: TGTGCCAGCAGCTTAGTGGTACACTCGAACTATGGCTACACCTTC. It is translated as CASSLVVHSNYGYTF.

V usage is TRBV7-8 and J usage is TRBJ2-1, with 14 positions matching TRBD2. The germline V gene encodes CDR1 SGHVS and CDR2 FQNEAQ. This CDR3 is built from 13 residues. V gave up 11 bases and J gave up 7 bases; unmatched junction bases: 4. The CDR3, as DNA: TGTGCCGGGACTAGCGGGAGTTTGAATGAGCAGTTCTTC. It encodes CAGTSGSLNEQFF.